The source of this T cell receptor (beta chain) is a study of blood T cells in healthy people across ages. The extraction recovered at least 5 micrograms of total RNA per sample. The CDR3 totals 14 residues. Germline V gene lookup returns CDR1 DFQATT and CDR2 SNEGSKA (reference sequence). The table lists this clonotype with a count of one. It was with a sample-barcoded 5' primer and a J-beta primer mix that a second PCR of about 7 to 12 cycles was run. Tags on each cDNA molecule came from a template-switch adaptor with 12 random nucleotides. TCRdb called the 5' RACE reads again in MiXCR, with one record for every CDR3 protein. The sample carries about 640,000 distinct CDR3 sequences, under 65% recorded once.

The receptor was isolated from a man aged 55 to 70 in good health. The sequenced material came from blood. The V and J genes are TRBV20-1 and TRBJ2-1; 13 bases are a match to TRBD2. The last part of the DNA fits TRBJ2-7 better; the J call may be wrong. In nucleotides, the CDR3 is TGCAGTGCGACACTAGCGGGGGGGCCGAATGAGCAGTACTTC. This encodes CSATLAGGPNEQYF.